This T cell receptor beta chain was retrieved from a study of cytomegalovirus exposure and HLA in healthy donors. The donors were members of the validation cohort, which comprised 120 subjects and was separate from the first cohort of some 680 subjects. Assay used: immunoSEQ multiplex PCR; TCRdb lists only in-frame clones, some missing. The table lists 150,000 to 200,000 clones, roughly 91% of them singletons, with just under 3% in the top ten. CDR3 length: 18 residues. In germline, CDR1 is MNHNS, CDR2 SASEGT. V trimming: 4 bases; J trimming: 0 bases; junction bases outside the gene matches: 11. This chain joins TRBV6-1 and TRBJ1-5, with 8 positions matching TRBD1. This sequence was found in a man aged 18 to 30 in good health and CMV-seronegative. The specimen sequenced was PBMCs. CDR3 nucleotide sequence: TGTGCCAGCAGTGGAGACAGGGGTGGGGCGTATAGCAATCAGCCCCAGCATTTT. It encodes CASSGDRGGAYSNQPQHF.